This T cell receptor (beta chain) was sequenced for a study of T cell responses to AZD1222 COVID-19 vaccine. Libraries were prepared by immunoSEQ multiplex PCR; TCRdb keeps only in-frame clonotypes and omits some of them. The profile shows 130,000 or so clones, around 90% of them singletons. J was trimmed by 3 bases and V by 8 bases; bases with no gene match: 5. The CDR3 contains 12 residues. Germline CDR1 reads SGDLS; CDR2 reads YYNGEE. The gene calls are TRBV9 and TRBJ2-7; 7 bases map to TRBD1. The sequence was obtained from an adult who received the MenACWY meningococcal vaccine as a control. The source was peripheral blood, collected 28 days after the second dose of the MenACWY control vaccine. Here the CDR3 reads CASGTAIYEQYF. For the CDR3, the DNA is TGTGCCAGTGGGACAGCAATCTACGAGCAGTACTTC.